One sample yielded the 6 T cell receptor beta chains listed below, sequenced in a study of cytomegalovirus exposure and HLA in healthy donors. PCR employed 60 Vbeta and 13 Jbeta primers. Profiled with immunoSEQ multiplex PCR; TCRdb holds only in-frame clones, not every one. The data contain a few hundred thousand clones, about three quarters of them singletons. The sequencing sample was made of PBMCs. The receptors originated from a woman aged 55-69 years in good health and CMV-seropositive.

The rearrangement joins TRBV29-1 to TRBJ2-1; 7 positions agree with TRBD1. The CDR3 has 15 residues. Germline trimming cut 6 bases from V and 0 bases from J; bases unmatched to any gene: 8. Per germline, CDR1 SQVTM and CDR2 ANQGSEA. As DNA, the CDR3 is TGCAGCGTAAAAGGGGACAGAAGCTCCTACAATGAGCAGTTCTTC. This encodes CSVKGDRSSYNEQFF.

Concerning this clone itself: Additional DNA sequences in this sample encode the identical CDR3. The rearrangement links TRBV9 to TRBJ2-2, with D tentatively TRBD2 (6 bases). Germline CDR1 SGDLS, CDR2 YYNGEE. The CDR3 runs 14 residues. V lost 0 bases to trimming and J lost 4 bases, with 7 bases between them. CDR3 in DNA: TGTGCCAGCAGCGTAGTGGGGGGCACCGGGGAGCTGTTTTTT. This sequence encodes CASSVVGGTGELFF.

The V gene is TRBV6-1, the J gene TRBJ2-7; the D is unclear. Per germline, CDR1 MNHNS and CDR2 SASEGT. V was shortened by 7 bases and J by 9 bases, with 13 bases between the two germline ends. The CDR3 is 11 amino acids. Written as DNA, the CDR3 is TGTGCCAGCACTCTCGCCTCGGTGCAGTACTTC. The encoded protein is CASTLASVQYF.

V gene TRBV4-3 combines with J gene TRBJ2-3; 10 nucleotides line up with TRBD2. Trimming cost V 5 bases and J 0 bases; bases outside gene matches: 11. There are 18 residues in the CDR3. CDR1 and CDR2 (germline): LGHNA, YSLEER. CDR3 residues: CASSYQGYSGGSTDTQYF. In DNA, the CDR3 is TGCGCCAGCAGCTACCAAGGCTATAGCGGGGGGAGCACAGATACGCAGTATTTT.

The chain combines TRBV21-1 with TRBJ2-7; TRBD1 was called by the table and not checked on the DNA. TRBV21-1 is flagged as a pseudogene. This CDR3 is built from 13 residues. CDR3 protein: CASSKGTMDEQYF. CDR3 nucleotide sequence: TGTGCCAGCAGCAAAGGGACAATGGACGAGCAGTACTTC.

This chain joins TRBV4-3 and TRBJ1-2; 8 bases fit TRBD1. The V segment lost 6 bases and the J segment 3 bases; nucleotides outside the gene matches: 12. This CDR3 comprises 16 residues. Germline CDR1 and CDR2: LGHNA and YSLEER. In DNA, the CDR3 is TGCGCCAGCAGACCTGAACCGGACAGGGTCGACTATGGCTACACCTTC. This codes for CASRPEPDRVDYGYTF.